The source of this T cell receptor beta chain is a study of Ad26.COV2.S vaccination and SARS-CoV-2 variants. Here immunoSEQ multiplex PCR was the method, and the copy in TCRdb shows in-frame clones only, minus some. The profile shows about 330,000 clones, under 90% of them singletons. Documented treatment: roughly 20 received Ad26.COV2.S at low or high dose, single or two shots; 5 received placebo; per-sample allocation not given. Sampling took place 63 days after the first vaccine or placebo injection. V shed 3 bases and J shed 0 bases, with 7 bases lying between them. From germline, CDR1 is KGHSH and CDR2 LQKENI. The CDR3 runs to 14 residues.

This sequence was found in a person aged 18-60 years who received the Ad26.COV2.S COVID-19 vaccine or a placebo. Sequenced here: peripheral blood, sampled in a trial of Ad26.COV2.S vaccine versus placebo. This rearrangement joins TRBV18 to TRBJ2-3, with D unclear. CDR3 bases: TGTGCCAGCTCACCGTCCAGGAGCACAGATACGCAGTATTTT. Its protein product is CASSPSRSTDTQYF.